This T cell receptor beta chain originates from a study of T cell responses to AZD1222 COVID-19 vaccine. Regarding the study as a whole: Spike-wide vaccine-associated CD4 TCRs dominated at 160-218 and 743-854.

Concerning this clone itself: Its target is not known.

TCRdb's copy holds only in-frame clones and misses some; the assay was immunoSEQ multiplex PCR. The sample records fewer than 90,000 clones, approximately 86% being singletons. This CDR3 spans 14 amino acids. CDR1 is LGHDT, CDR2 YNNKEL, per germline (reference sequence). With 5 bases removed from V and 8 bases from J, the gap between germline ends came to 15 bases. The starting material was peripheral blood, obtained on day 0 of AZD1222 vaccination. The genes are TRBV3-1 (or the pseudogene TRBV3-2) and TRBJ1-4; D might be TRBD1 (5 bases). This sequence was found in an adult in good health. The CDR3 loop is CASSDGTKGEKLFF. DNA of the CDR3: TGTGCCAGCAGCGACGGGACCAAAGGGGAAAAACTGTTTTTT.